The sequence of this T cell receptor beta chain was determined in a study of cytomegalovirus exposure and HLA in healthy donors. In the study overall: The approximately 120 validation repertoires and the roughly 680 first-cohort repertoires shared a platform, a later analysis reported.

Study findings and constraints: Listed as cytomegalovirus-associated were more than 150 TCR beta chains.

Some clones are missing from TCRdb's copy, which holds only in-frame ones; the method was immunoSEQ multiplex PCR. The data contain a few hundred thousand clones, over 75% of them singletons. The ends lost 2 bases at V and 1 base at J; junction bases unmatched: 4. Germline CDR1 reads LNHNV; CDR2 reads YYDKDF (reference sequence). The CDR3 spans 15 residues. Separate from the 666-subject first cohort was the approximately 120-subject validation cohort, to which the donors belonged. A remark on this clone: The antigen remains unidentified.

The sequence was collected from a man aged 25-45 years in good health and CMV-seronegative. The rearrangement links TRBV15 to TRBJ1-1; TRBD1 aligns across 7 bases. Sequenced: PBMCs. The CDR3, as DNA: TGTGCCACCAGCAGATACAGGGGCGCGAACACTGAAGCTTTCTTT. Its translation is CATSRYRGANTEAFF.